This T cell receptor (beta chain) was observed in a study of shared clonotypes between healthy human individuals. Study information: Donors had three CD4 naive, three CD4 memory, two CD8 naive and one CD8 memory plate apiece. Study-level findings and limits: A limitation of the genetic and exposure-history diversity represented arose from few donors. An anticipated effect of sequencing depth on clonotype sharing among donors was recognized.

V was pared by 0 bases and J by 1 base, with 5 bases of the junction left unmatched. In germline, CDR1 is MNHNS, CDR2 SASEGT. The CDR3 totals 16 residues. As to this clone: The antigen remains unidentified.

The repertoire was sequenced with immunoSEQ multiplex PCR; TCRdb's copy has only in-frame clones and lacks some. The sample yields about 2 million clones, 85% to 95% seen once. The chain is built from TRBV6-1 and TRBJ1-1, with TRBD1 matching over 7 bases. The receptor's source is a man between 18 and 35 years old in good health. Material: naive CD4+ T cells sorted from blood. Subset given: CD45RA+ positively selected. CDR3 in amino acids: CASSEALRTGNTEAFF. In DNA form, the CDR3 reads TGTGCCAGCAGTGAAGCGCTAAGGACAGGGAACACTGAAGCTTTCTTT.